This is a list of T cell receptor beta chains from one sample in a study of human T cells and chemical hapten exposure. Each CDR3 protein gets one entry after TCRdb re-called the RACE reads with MiXCR. Here the sample spans around 300,000 distinct CDR3 sequences, about 7% being singletons. The sequenced sample was whole blood, obtained in connection with sensitization to the hapten diphenylcyclopropenone (DPC). These receptors came from a woman aged 18-30 years with alopecia areata. Some clones in this sample may be carry-over from other donors' samples. CDR3s include the opening cysteine and the closing phenylalanine or tryptophan. A D gene is named only where the DNA matches it firmly. A clone size is listed for some rows: how often the clone was seen (once, few, many), or a class if it is expanded.

TRBJ2-1,.,.,TRBV20-1,TGCAGTGCTAGAGGGGGGGGCGCGGACGATGAGCAGTTCTTC,CSARGGGADDEQFF
TRBJ2-3,few,.,TRBV9,TGTGCCAGCAGCCCCTACAACGGCTTCACAGATACGCAGTATTTT,CASSPYNGFTDTQYF
TRBJ2-7,many,TRBD1,TRBV6-6,TGTGCCAGCAGCCTCGACAGGGGCTACGAGCAGTACTTC,CASSLDRGYEQYF
TRBJ2-7,.,.,TRBV9,TGTGCCAGCAGCGTGGAGGCGGAGTACGAGCAGTACTTC,CASSVEAEYEQYF
TRBJ2-3,many,.,TRBV5-1,TGCGCCAGCAGCTCGAGAGGGGGGACTAGCACAGATACGCAGTATTTT,CASSSRGGTSTDTQYF
TRBJ2-3,many,TRBD2,TRBV5-1,TGCGCCAGCAGCTTCGGACTAGCAGGCACAGATACGCAGTATTTT,CASSFGLAGTDTQYF
TRBJ1-4,.,TRBD1,TRBV20-1,TGCAGTGCTAGAGTTCCGGACAGGGGTGAAGAAAAACTGTTTTTT,CSARVPDRGEEKLFF
TRBJ1-1,.,TRBD1,TRBV7-8,TGTGCCAGCAGCTTACGAGGAGACAGGGTGGAAGGAGCTTTCTTT,CASSLRGDRVEGAFF
TRBJ2-7,.,TRBD2,TRBV2,TGTGCCAGCAGTGACGATAGCGGGGGGTACGAGCAGTACTTC,CASSDDSGGYEQYF
TRBJ1-2,.,TRBD1,TRBV20-1,TGCAGTGCTGGCGAACCCACAGGGGCGGGTGGCTACACCTTC,CSAGEPTGAGGYTF
TRBJ1-2,.,.,TRBV14,TGTGCCAGCAGCCTAAGGGAAGCGGATGGCTACACCTTC,CASSLREADGYTF
TRBJ1-2,.,.,TRBV4-2,TGTGCCAGCAGCCAAGAACTCAGGGGAAACTATGGCTACACCTTC,CASSQELRGNYGYTF
TRBJ2-7,many,.,TRBV2,TGTGCCAGCAGTGATTGGAGGGATGACGAGCAGTACTTC,CASSDWRDDEQYF
TRBJ2-7,few,.,TRBV27,TGTGCCAGCCGGCCAATCCGGGACAACTCCTACGAGCAGTACTTC,CASRPIRDNSYEQYF
TRBJ2-3,many,.,TRBV3-1,TGTGCCAGCAGCCAAGTCAAAGGACCAGTATTCACAGATACGCAGTATTTT,CASSQVKGPVFTDTQYF
TRBJ1-6,.,.,TRBV18,TGTGCCAGCTCACCACAAGACAGGAGCTCCTATAATTCACCCCTCCACTTT,CASSPQDRSSYNSPLHF
TRBJ2-3,many,.,TRBV5-1,TGCGCCAGCAGCCCGCTAAGCACAGATACGCAGTATTTT,CASSPLSTDTQYF
TRBJ1-2,.,TRBD1,TRBV20-1,TGCAGTGCCACGGACAGGCTGGGGAACTATGGCTACACCTTC,CSATDRLGNYGYTF
TRBJ2-1,few,.,TRBV24-1,TGTGCCACCAGTCCCAGCGGAGGGGGCAATGAGCAGTTCTTC,CATSPSGGGNEQFF
TRBJ1-3,few,.,TRBV7-9,TGTGCCAGCAGCTGGCAACAGGCATTCTCTGGAAACACCATATATTTT,CASSWQQAFSGNTIYF
TRBJ2-1,many,TRBD2,TRBV5-6,TGTGCCAGCAGCTTGGGACTAGCGGGCTACAATGAGCAGTTCTTC,CASSLGLAGYNEQFF
TRBJ1-1,.,.,TRBV29-1,TGCAGCGTTGCACAGGGCCTCATGAACACTGAAGCTTTCTTT,CSVAQGLMNTEAFF
TRBJ2-1,.,TRBD1,TRBV12-3/TRBV12-4,TGTGCCAGCAGTTTAGAGGGACAGGGGGCGGGTGAGCAGTTCTTC,CASSLEGQGAGEQFF
TRBJ1-4,few,TRBD1,TRBV6-1,TGTGCCAGCAGTCGCCGGGGACAGCCTGCAACTAATGAAAAACTGTTTTTT,CASSRRGQPATNEKLFF
TRBJ2-1,.,TRBD1,TRBV18,TGTGCCAGCTCCCTGAACAGGGGTAGCTCCTACAATGAGCAGTTCTTC,CASSLNRGSSYNEQFF
TRBJ2-2,.,TRBD2,TRBV4-3,TGCGCCAGCAGCCAAGAAGTCCTAGCGGGGTGGGTCGGGGAGCTGTTTTTT,CASSQEVLAGWVGELFF
TRBJ2-1,many,.,TRBV6-2/TRBV6-3,TGTGCCAGCAGCAGAGGACTAACGATGAGCTCCTACAATGAGCAGTTCTTC,CASSRGLTMSSYNEQFF
TRBJ1-3,few,.,TRBV13,TGTGCCAGCAGCTTAAACGGGCCGTCCTTAGAGGACACCATATATTTT,CASSLNGPSLEDTIYF
TRBJ2-7,many,TRBD2,TRBV20-1,TGCAGTGCTAGAGGAGGGTCTAGCGGGGTACTCTCCTACGAGCAGTACTTC,CSARGGSSGVLSYEQYF
TRBJ1-1,.,.,TRBV7-8,TGTGCCAGCACCGGGGGCCCAGGCGGCACTGAAGCTTTCTTT,CASTGGPGGTEAFF
TRBJ2-5,few,.,TRBV3-1,TGTGCCAGCAGCCAAGCAGGACGGCAGTACTTC,CASSQAGRQYF
TRBJ2-3,many,.,TRBV5-1,TGCGCCAGCAGCTTGGAACGTCCCACAGATACGCAGTATTTT,CASSLERPTDTQYF
TRBJ2-1,many,TRBD2,TRBV5-4,TGTGCCAGCAGCTTTAAGTTAGCGGGGAACGAAGAGCAGTTCTTC,CASSFKLAGNEEQFF
TRBJ1-5,few,.,TRBV6-5,TGTGCCAGCAGCCCCATACAGGGTTTTCAGCCCCAGCATTTT,CASSPIQGFQPQHF
TRBJ2-2,.,.,TRBV12-3/TRBV12-4,TGTGCCAGCAGCACACAAACCGGGGACGGGGAGCTGTTTTTT,CASSTQTGDGELFF
TRBJ2-6,many,.,TRBV4-1,TGCGCCAGCAGCCAAGGACAGGATTACTCTGGGGCCAACGTCCTGACTTTC,CASSQGQDYSGANVLTF
TRBJ1-6,.,.,TRBV6-5,TGTGCCAGCAGTCGGTCCCGGATTGATTCACCCCTCCACTTT,CASSRSRIDSPLHF
TRBJ2-1,.,.,TRBV6-1,TGTGCCAGCAGGAGACTAGTCGGATCGGACAATGAGCAGTTCTTC,CASRRLVGSDNEQFF
TRBJ2-1,.,TRBD1,TRBV5-6,TGTGCCAGCAGCTCACAGGGGGCGCCTTACAATGAGCAGTTCTTC,CASSSQGAPYNEQFF
TRBJ1-5,.,.,TRBV6-1,TGTGCCAGCAGTGAAGCCATGAGACATCAGCCCCAGCATTTT,CASSEAMRHQPQHF
TRBJ1-2,.,.,TRBV6-2/TRBV6-3,TGTGCCAGCAGTTACTCGAACGGAGGCGCCCCGGACACCTTC,CASSYSNGGAPDTF
TRBJ2-3,.,.,TRBV7-2,TGTGCCAGCAGCTTATCGAATCCGGAAGCGCAGTATTTT,CASSLSNPEAQYF
TRBJ2-3,many,TRBD2,TRBV2,TGTGCCAGCAGGGGCGGGGGGCCCACCACAGATACGCAGTATTTT,CASRGGGPTTDTQYF
TRBJ2-1,few,.,TRBV21-1,TGTGCCAGCAGCCAATCCCGGGCCCACAATGAGCAGTTCTTC,CASSQSRAHNEQFF
TRBJ2-5,few,.,TRBV28,TGTGCCTCCGTGGGGCGAGAGACCCAGTACTTC,CASVGRETQYF
TRBJ2-7,few,.,TRBV7-2,TGTGCCAGCAGCTTAGCGGTTAGACTGAGTCAAGACTCCTACGAGCAGTACTTC,CASSLAVRLSQDSYEQYF
TRBJ2-3,many,TRBD2,TRBV4-3,TGCGCCAGCAGCCAAGATGAGCTAGCGGGGGGCTCTAGCACAGATACGCAGTATTTT,CASSQDELAGGSSTDTQYF
TRBJ2-5,many,TRBD2,TRBV4-2,TGTGCCAGCAGCCAAGATAGGCGGGGGAACCAAGAGACCCAGTACTTC,CASSQDRRGNQETQYF
TRBJ1-5,few,TRBD1,TRBV2,TGTGCCGGATCAGGGGGTCGCGGCAATCAGCCCCAGCATTTT,CAGSGGRGNQPQHF
TRBJ2-1,many,.,TRBV4-3,TGCGCCAGCAGCCACTCGGCGTTGTCCAATGAGCAGTTCTTC,CASSHSALSNEQFF
TRBJ1-1,few,.,TRBV7-9,TGTGCCAGCATTAAGCCTGAAGCTTTCTTT,CASIKPEAFF
TRBJ1-4,many,.,TRBV12-3/TRBV12-4,TGTGCCAGCAGTTTCGATCCTCATGAAAAACTGTTTTTT,CASSFDPHEKLFF
TRBJ2-7,.,.,TRBV28,TGTGCCAGCAGTTCGCTTAGGAGGGGACCAAACTACGAGCAGTACTTC,CASSSLRRGPNYEQYF